One sample yielded the 29 T cell receptor beta chains listed below, sequenced in a study of OX40 agonist ivuxolimab in advanced cancers. Assay used: immunoSEQ multiplex PCR; TCRdb lists only in-frame clones, some missing. The sample yields roughly 66,000 clones, 80% seen once. Sequenced here: CD4+ or CD8+ T cells sorted from blood, sampled in a trial of the OX40 agonist ivuxolimab. These receptors were obtained from an adult with an advanced solid tumor such as melanoma, head and neck, liver or kidney cancer.

This clone occurred once. This chain links TRBV6-1 with TRBJ1-5, with a possible D match to TRBD1 (5 bases). This CDR3 contains 15 residues. V shed 3 bases and J shed 4 bases, with 13 bases lying between them. Germline-derived CDR1 and CDR2 are MNHNS and SASEGT. The CDR3 nucleotides are TGTGCCAGCAGTGATTGGAGTACAGGAAATCAGCCCCAGCATTTT. Protein product: CASSDWSTGNQPQHF.

This chain joins TRBV5-6 and TRBJ1-2; 9 positions agree with TRBD1. Germline V gene sequence: CDR1 SGHDT, CDR2 YYEEEE. CDR3 length: 12 amino acids. V lost 3 bases to trimming and J lost 11 bases; unmatched junction nucleotides: 5. Here the CDR3 reads CASSSRDRVYTF. DNA for the CDR3: TGTGCCAGCAGCTCCCGGGACAGGGTTTACACCTTC.

This clone has only a few counts. The chain recombines TRBV29-1 with TRBJ2-7, with D possibly being TRBD1 (6 bases). The CDR3 spans 14 residues. In germline, CDR1 is SQVTM, CDR2 ANQGSEA. Trimming cost V 5 bases and J 1 base, with 15 bases left between them. For the CDR3, the DNA is TGCAGCGTTCTAGCCCGGGACAAGTCCTACGAGCAGTACTTC. It specifies CSVLARDKSYEQYF.

This rearrangement joins TRBV11-3 to TRBJ2-5; 8 nucleotides align to TRBD1. The ends lost 5 bases at V and 1 base at J; junction bases unmatched: 3. CDR3 length: 14 amino acids. Germline lookup yields CDR1 SGHNT and CDR2 YENEEA. Written as DNA, the CDR3 is TGTGCCAGCAGCAACGGACAGGGCCAAGAGACCCAGTACTTC. Its translation is CASSNGQGQETQYF.

V is TRBV30 and J is TRBJ1-2; 7 nucleotides agree with TRBD1. The CDR3 has 12 amino acids. Germline V gene sequence: CDR1 GTSNPN, CDR2 SVGIG (reference sequence). V was clipped by 7 bases and J by 4 bases; unmatched bases: 6. CDR3 sequence reads: CASNRGPYGYTF. CDR3 nucleotides: TGTGCCTCGAATAGGGGGCCCTATGGCTACACCTTC.

V is TRBV7-9 and J is TRBJ1-1, with D unclear. This CDR3 is 11 amino acids long. The V end was cut by 10 bases, the J end by 3 bases, with 9 bases between. Germline values: CDR1 SEHNR, CDR2 FQNEAQ (reference sequence). The CDR3 protein is CATVGDTEAFF. For the CDR3, the DNA is TGTGCCACGGTTGGGGACACTGAAGCTTTCTTT.

The chain links TRBV7-3 to TRBJ1-2; 7 bases match TRBD1. In germline, CDR1 is SGHTA, CDR2 FQGTGA. CDR3 length equals 12 residues. Germline trimming cut 5 bases from V and 9 bases from J; bases unmatched to any gene: 6. CDR3 residues: CASSADRLSYTF. In nucleotides, the CDR3 is TGTGCCAGCAGCGCGGACAGGTTGAGCTACACCTTC.

The J gene is TRBJ2-7, the V gene TRBV7-8; 7 bases fit TRBD1. Germline V gene sequence: CDR1 SGHVS, CDR2 FQNEAQ. The CDR3 loop spans 14 amino acids. The J segment lost 2 bases and the V segment lost 5 bases, leaving 6 bases of the junction unmatched. DNA of the CDR3: TGTGCCAGCAGCCGAACAGGGGATCCCTACGAGCAGTACTTC. This encodes CASSRTGDPYEQYF.

The rearrangement links TRBV5-4 to TRBJ2-7; possibly TRBD2 for D (6 bases). The CDR3 loop spans 16 amino acids. The V gene's germline CDR1 is SGHNT and CDR2 YYREEE (reference sequence). V dropped 4 bases and J dropped 4 bases, with 21 bases sitting between them. This CDR3 is CASSNTKGRKGYEQYF. DNA for the CDR3: TGTGCCAGCAGCAACACAAAGGGGAGGAAGGGGTACGAGCAGTACTTC.

The chain recombines TRBV11-2 with TRBJ2-5; TRBD2 is a possible D gene (6 bases). V lost 0 bases to trimming and J lost 7 bases, with 12 bases between them. The V gene's germline CDR1 is SGHAT and CDR2 FQNNGV. The CDR3 contains 14 residues. The CDR3 reads CASSLDAQEGTQYF. The CDR3 nucleotides are TGTGCCAGCAGCTTAGATGCGCAGGAGGGGACCCAGTACTTC.

The CDR3 DNA is TGTGCCAGCAGCTTGGGCCGTCGGCAGGTCCCCTACAATGAGCAGTTCTTC. It encodes CASSLGRRQVPYNEQFF. This sequence joins TRBV7-8 and TRBJ2-1, with D uncertain. With 3 bases removed from V and 2 bases from J, the gap between germline ends came to 17 bases. The CDR3 spans 17 residues. From germline, CDR1 is SGHVS and CDR2 FQNEAQ.

The chain recombines TRBV7-9 with TRBJ1-4; D is unclear. Germline V lookup: CDR1 SEHNR, CDR2 FQNEAQ (reference sequence). The CDR3 contains 12 residues. Trimming stripped 0 bases from V and 11 bases from J, with 7 bases between. CDR3 in DNA: TGTGCCAGCAGCTTAGCGGGAGGGAAACTGTTTTTT. Translation gives CASSLAGGKLFF. The variable domain in full, completed from reference TRBV7-9 and TRBJ1-4, reads DTGVSQNPRHKITKRGQNVTFRCDPISEHNRLYWYRQTLGQGPEFLTYFQNEAQLEKSRLLSDRFSAERPKGSFSTLEIQRTEQGDSAMYLCASSLAGGKLFFGSGTQLSVL.

The chain links TRBV6-1 to TRBJ1-2; the D gene is possibly TRBD1 (6 bases). Per the germline V gene, CDR1 is MNHNS and CDR2 is SASEGT. V shed 6 bases and J shed 4 bases, with 9 bases lying between them. CDR3 length: 12 amino acids. CDR3 nucleotide sequence: TGTGCCAGCAGCGAGACAGGCTATGGCTACACCTTC. Translation: CASSETGYGYTF.

The gene calls are TRBV14 and TRBJ2-7; D unresolved. The CDR3 spans 14 residues. In germline, CDR1 is SGHDN, CDR2 FVKESK. The ends were cut back, 4 bases at V and 0 bases at J, with 10 bases in the middle. CDR3 region: CASSRNMGSYEQYF. The CDR3, as DNA: TGTGCCAGCAGCCGGAACATGGGCTCCTACGAGCAGTACTTC.

V is TRBV4-3 and J is TRBJ1-1; a possible D gene is TRBD1 (6 bases). This CDR3 spans 15 amino acids. CDR1 is LGHNA and CDR2 is YSLEER in the germline V gene. V lost 2 bases and J 4 bases, leaving 14 bases between the germline ends. The CDR3 bases are TGCGCCAGCAGCCAACAATTGAGGGGGGGCACTGAAGCTTTCTTT. Protein sequence: CASSQQLRGGTEAFF.

This chain connects TRBV4-1 to TRBJ1-2; D unresolved. The CDR3 sequence is 13 residues long. Trimming cost V 0 bases and J 3 bases, with 5 bases left between them. Germline V gene sequence: CDR1 MGHRA, CDR2 YSYEKL. CDR3 amino acids: CASSQDFYYGYTF. The DNA for the CDR3 is TGCGCCAGCAGCCAAGATTTTTACTATGGCTACACCTTC.

The genes are TRBV2 and TRBJ2-1; 8 bases are shared with TRBD2. After removal of 4 bases from V and 6 bases from J, the junction contained 11 bases not matched to a gene. Germline lookup yields CDR1 SNHLY and CDR2 FYNNEI. CDR3 size: 16 residues. The CDR3 nucleotides read TGTGCCAGCAGTGTGTCGGGGGGGCTCTTTGTCAATGAGCAGTTCTTC. Translation: CASSVSGGLFVNEQFF.

The V gene is TRBV2, the J gene TRBJ2-7; tentative D call: TRBD1 (6 bases). Germline V lookup: CDR1 SNHLY, CDR2 FYNNEI. The CDR3 has 14 amino acids. Trimming removed 5 bases at V and 0 bases at J, with 11 bases between. The CDR3 bases are TGTGCCAGCAGTCGGACAGAGATCTCCTACGAGCAGTACTTC. Its protein product is CASSRTEISYEQYF.

The genes are TRBV5-1 and TRBJ1-4; D is undetermined. CDR1 and CDR2 (germline): SGHRS, YFSETQ. This CDR3 has 16 amino acids. V lost 4 bases, J lost 0 bases, and 13 bases lay in between. CDR3 nucleotide sequence: TGCGCCAGCAGCACCTCGACGGGAGCAACTAATGAAAAACTGTTTTTT. It yields the protein CASSTSTGATNEKLFF.

This clone appeared once. This chain links TRBV29-1 with TRBJ1-2, with unresolved D. CDR3 size: 13 residues. Trimming pared 7 bases from V and 4 bases from J, leaving 16 bases between. The V gene's germline CDR1 is SQVTM and CDR2 ANQGSEA. The CDR3 sequence: CSALSPKSYGYTF. As DNA, the CDR3 is TGCAGCGCCCTCTCCCCTAAGAGCTATGGCTACACCTTC. The variable domain in full, with the rest retrieved from reference TRBV29-1 and TRBJ1-2, is SAVISQKPSRDICQRGTSLTIQCQVDSQVTMMFWYRQQPGQSLTLIATANQGSEATYESGFVIDKFPISRPNLTFSTLTVSNMSPEDSSIYLCSALSPKSYGYTFGSGTRLTVV.

This rearrangement joins TRBV5-6 to TRBJ2-5; no clear D. The ends were cut back, 0 bases at V and 3 bases at J, with 6 bases in the middle. Germline assignment: CDR1 SGHDT and CDR2 YYEEEE. The CDR3 sequence is 13 residues long. The CDR3 sequence is CASSLDWEETQYF. The CDR3, as DNA: TGTGCCAGCAGCTTGGACTGGGAAGAGACCCAGTACTTC. Combining the CDR3 with reference TRBV5-6 and TRBJ2-5 gives the whole variable domain DAGVTQSPTHLIKTRGQQVTLRCSPKSGHDTVSWYQQALGQGPQFIFQYYEEEERQRGNFPDRFSGHQFPNYSSELNVNALLLGDSALYLCASSLDWEETQYFGPGTRLLVL.

The rearrangement joins TRBV7-9 to TRBJ2-1; perhaps TRBD2 as D (6 bases). CDR3 length: 15 amino acids. CDR1 SEHNR and CDR2 FQNEAQ come from the germline V gene (reference sequence). V shed 3 bases and J shed 0 bases, with 9 bases lying between them. The chain's CDR3 is CASSFGGVSYNEQFF. The DNA for the CDR3 is TGTGCCAGCAGCTTCGGCGGGGTCTCCTACAATGAGCAGTTCTTC. The whole variable domain, filled in from reference TRBV7-9 and TRBJ2-1, reads DTGVSQNPRHKITKRGQNVTFRCDPISEHNRLYWYRQTLGQGPEFLTYFQNEAQLEKSRLLSDRFSAERPKGSFSTLEIQRTEQGDSAMYLCASSFGGVSYNEQFFGPGTRLTVL.

The V call is TRBV4-1, the J call TRBJ2-3; D not resolved. With 3 bases removed from V and 2 bases from J, the gap between germline ends came to 18 bases. CDR3 length: 17 residues. Germline V gene data show CDR1 as MGHRA and CDR2 as YSYEKL. The CDR3 sequence is CASSQSVLNPTTDTQYF. The CDR3 DNA sequence: TGCGCCAGCAGCCAGTCCGTACTAAATCCCACCACAGATACGCAGTATTTT.

The V call is TRBV5-1, the J call TRBJ1-6; D unclear. The CDR3 contains 15 residues. The ends were cut back, 0 bases at V and 8 bases at J, with 12 bases in the middle. Germline values: CDR1 SGHRS, CDR2 YFSETQ. The CDR3 DNA follows: TGCGCCAGCAGCTTGGAGGGCAGTGATGATTCACCCCTCCACTTT. It specifies CASSLEGSDDSPLHF.

This chain joins TRBV19 and TRBJ2-3, with TRBD1 identical over 8 bases. V lost 3 bases, J lost 8 bases, and 13 bases stayed unmatched. This CDR3 spans 16 amino acids. Germline assignment: CDR1 LNHDA and CDR2 SQIVND (reference sequence). CDR3 bases: TGTGCCAGTAGTATTCTCTTAGGACAGGGTTTGAGTACGCAGTATTTT. The encoded protein is CASSILLGQGLSTQYF.

The chain employs TRBV10-3 and TRBJ2-7; D is possibly TRBD2 (6 bases). Germline loops: CDR1 ENHRY, CDR2 SYGVKD. This CDR3 region has 14 residues. V was clipped by 7 bases and J by 5 bases, with 18 bases between them. CDR3 protein: CAITRDSQSHEQYF. Written as DNA, the CDR3 is TGTGCCATCACTAGGGACTCCCAGAGCCACGAGCAGTACTTC.

The rearrangement joins TRBV5-5 to TRBJ2-2; 12 bases match TRBD2. V gave up 4 bases and J gave up 4 bases; unmatched junction bases: 5. Germline V gene lookup returns CDR1 SGHKS and CDR2 YYEKEE (reference sequence). CDR3 length: 16 amino acids. CDR3 nucleotide sequence: TGTGCCAGCAGCACGCTAGCGGGGGGGCCCACCGGGGAGCTGTTTTTT. Amino acid sequence: CASSTLAGGPTGELFF.

The chain couples TRBV9 to TRBJ2-7; maybe TRBD1 (6 bases). Germline V CDR1 and CDR2: SGDLS, YYNGEE. V was shortened by 4 bases and J by 0 bases, with 11 bases between the two germline ends. The length of the CDR3 is 14 residues. CDR3 amino acids: CASSPTGNSYEQYF. CDR3 in DNA: TGTGCCAGCAGCCCTACAGGGAACTCCTACGAGCAGTACTTC.

CDR3 DNA sequence: TGTGCCAGCAGTTACTCGCAGGGGCGGGAACCCCTCCACTTT. It encodes CASSYSQGREPLHF. The genes are TRBV6-5 and TRBJ1-6; TRBD1 might be the D (6 bases). Germline V gene data show CDR1 as MNHEY and CDR2 as SVGAGI. V dropped 0 bases and J dropped 12 bases, with 12 bases sitting between them. The length of the CDR3 is 14 residues.